This TCR beta chain was captured in a study of CD8+CD57+ T cells in acquired aplastic anemia. About the study: Quantities of DNA derived from sorted CD4+ and CD8+ cells averaged roughly 3 ug.

Germline assignment: CDR1 KGHDR and CDR2 SFDVKD. Trimming pared 12 bases from V and 4 bases from J, leaving 20 bases between. The CDR3 has 14 residues. TCR beta VDJ combinations and CDR3 sequences were profiled from genomic DNA. TCRdb redid the calling of the reads with MiXCR, one entry per CDR3 protein. The profile shows approximately 190,000 distinct CDR3 sequences, 40% to 50% of them singletons. Individuals selected for sequencing had exhibited CD8+CD57+ cell expansion on flow cytometry. Sequences were obtained from sorted CD4+, CD8+, or CD8+CD57+ T cells (not recorded which) from PBMCs. This sequence joins TRBV24-1 and TRBJ1-2; no reliable D call. The source of this sequence is a human donor with aplastic anemia. In nucleotides, the CDR3 is TGTGCCCCGTACCTCGTGCGGACGCCCTATGGCTACACCTTC. Protein product: CAPYLVRTPYGYTF.